The 2 T cell receptor beta chains reported below all come from one sample, sequenced in a study of prognosis after radiotherapy for stage I lung cancer. Two rounds of multiplex PCR amplified TCR beta CDR3 from genomic DNA. First-round PCR used primers specific to each TRBV and TRBJ gene. TCRdb processed the multiplex PCR reads anew with MiXCR; each CDR3 protein has one entry. This repertoire shows 14,000 or so distinct CDR3 sequences, approximately 31% found once; its top ten account for 25% to 30%. The sequences come from PBMCs, collected before or after stereotactic body radiation therapy (not recorded which). The receptors stem from a donor aged 50 or older with non-small cell lung cancer.

V is TRBV6-4 and J is TRBJ2-7, with D possibly matching TRBD2 (5 bases). The CDR3 consists of 14 residues. From germline, CDR1 is MRHNA and CDR2 SNTAGT. With 8 bases removed from V and 2 bases from J, the gap between germline ends came to 16 bases. CDR3 DNA: TGTGCCAGCCCCTCTTCCGAGGGCCCCTACGAGCAGTACTTC. Its protein is CASPSSEGPYEQYF.

This clonotype was seen repeatedly, ten times or more. This chain links TRBV20-1 with TRBJ2-3; 9 bases are a match to TRBD2. V lost 3 bases and J lost 5; bases outside the gene matches: 9. Per the germline V gene, CDR1 is DFQATT and CDR2 is SNEGSKA (reference sequence). The CDR3 has 15 residues. The CDR3 reads CSARGGRGGGDTQYF. CDR3 nucleotide sequence: TGCAGTGCTAGGGGCGGGAGGGGCGGTGGAGATACGCAGTATTTT.